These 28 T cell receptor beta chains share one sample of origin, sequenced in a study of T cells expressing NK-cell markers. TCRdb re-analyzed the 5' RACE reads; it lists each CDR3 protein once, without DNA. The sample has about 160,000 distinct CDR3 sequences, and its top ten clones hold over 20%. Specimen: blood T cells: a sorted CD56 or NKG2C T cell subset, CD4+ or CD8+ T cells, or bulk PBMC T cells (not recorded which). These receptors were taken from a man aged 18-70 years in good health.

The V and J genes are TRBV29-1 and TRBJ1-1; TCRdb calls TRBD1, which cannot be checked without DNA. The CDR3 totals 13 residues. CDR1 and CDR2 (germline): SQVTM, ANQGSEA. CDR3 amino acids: CSVAGGEGPEAFF.

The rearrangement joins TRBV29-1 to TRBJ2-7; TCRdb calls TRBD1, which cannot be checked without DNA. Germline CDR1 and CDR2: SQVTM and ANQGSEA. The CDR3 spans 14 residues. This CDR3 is CSVSRGNEPYEQYF.

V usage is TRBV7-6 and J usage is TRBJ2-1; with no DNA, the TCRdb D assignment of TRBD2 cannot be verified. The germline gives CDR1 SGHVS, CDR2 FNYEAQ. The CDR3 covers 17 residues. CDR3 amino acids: CASSLGGYGVIYNEQFF.

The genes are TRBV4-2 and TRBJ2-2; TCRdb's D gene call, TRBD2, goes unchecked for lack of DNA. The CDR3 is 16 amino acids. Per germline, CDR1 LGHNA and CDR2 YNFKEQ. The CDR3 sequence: CASSQGLAGNTGELFF.

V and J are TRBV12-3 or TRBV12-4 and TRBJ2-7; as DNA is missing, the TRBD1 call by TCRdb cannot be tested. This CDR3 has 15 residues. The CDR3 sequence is CASSLWALGAEEQYF.

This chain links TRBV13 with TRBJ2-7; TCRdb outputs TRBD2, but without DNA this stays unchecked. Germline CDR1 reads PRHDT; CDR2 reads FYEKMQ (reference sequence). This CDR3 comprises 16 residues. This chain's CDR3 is CASSLVRLAGDYEQYF. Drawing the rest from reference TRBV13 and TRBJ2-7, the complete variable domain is AAGVIQSPRHLIKEKRETATLKCYPIPRHDTVYWYQQGPGQDPQFLISFYEKMQSDKGSIPDRFSAQQFSDYHSELNMSSLELGDSALYFCASSLVRLAGDYEQYFGPGTRLTVT.

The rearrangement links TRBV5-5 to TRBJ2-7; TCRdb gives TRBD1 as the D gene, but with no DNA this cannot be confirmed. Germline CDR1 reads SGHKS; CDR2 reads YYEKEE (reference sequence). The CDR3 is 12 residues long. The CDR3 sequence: CASSPPAYEQYF.

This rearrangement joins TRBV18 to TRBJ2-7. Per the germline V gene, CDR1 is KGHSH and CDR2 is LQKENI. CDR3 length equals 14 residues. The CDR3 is CASSSPRQPYEQYF.

The CDR3 is CASSLARGAGTEAFF. The V and J genes are TRBV7-6 and TRBJ1-1; TCRdb indicates TRBD1, and absent DNA this call remains unverified. Germline-derived CDR1 and CDR2 are SGHVS and FNYEAQ. The length of the CDR3 is 15 residues.

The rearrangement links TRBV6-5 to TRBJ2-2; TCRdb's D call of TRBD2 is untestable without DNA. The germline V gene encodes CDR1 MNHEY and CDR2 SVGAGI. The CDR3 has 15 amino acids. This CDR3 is CASSYRTLMAGELFF.

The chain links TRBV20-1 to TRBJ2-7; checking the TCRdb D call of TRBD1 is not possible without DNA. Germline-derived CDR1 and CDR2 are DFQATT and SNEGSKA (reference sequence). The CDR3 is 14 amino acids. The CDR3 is CSASPQGLSYEQYF.

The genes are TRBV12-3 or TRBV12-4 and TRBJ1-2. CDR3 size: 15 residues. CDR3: CASSLASFVGPGYTF.

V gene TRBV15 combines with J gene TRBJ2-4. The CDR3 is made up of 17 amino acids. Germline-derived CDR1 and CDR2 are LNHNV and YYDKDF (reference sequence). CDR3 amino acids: CATSRDFGLAGKNIQYF.

The CDR3 loop reads CSARDQTGDHSPLHF. This chain connects TRBV20-1 to TRBJ1-6; TCRdb designates TRBD1, a call that cannot be tested without DNA. Germline loops: CDR1 DFQATT, CDR2 SNEGSKA (reference sequence). CDR3 length: 15 residues.

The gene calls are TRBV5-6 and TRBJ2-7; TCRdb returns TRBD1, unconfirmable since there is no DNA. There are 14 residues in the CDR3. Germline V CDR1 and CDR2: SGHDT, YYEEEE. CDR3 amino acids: CASSLMNRPYEQYF.

CDR3 sequence reads: CASLATTTSTGELFF. The chain is built from TRBV2 and TRBJ2-2. This CDR3 has 15 amino acids. CDR1 is SNHLY and CDR2 is FYNNEI in the germline V gene. Looking up the rest from reference TRBV2 and TRBJ2-2 gives the full variable domain: EPEVTQTPSHQVTQMGQEVILRCVPISNHLYFYWYRQILGQKVEFLVSFYNNEISEKSEIFDDQFSVERPDGSNFTLKIRSTKLEDSAMYFCASLATTTSTGELFFGEGSRLTVL.

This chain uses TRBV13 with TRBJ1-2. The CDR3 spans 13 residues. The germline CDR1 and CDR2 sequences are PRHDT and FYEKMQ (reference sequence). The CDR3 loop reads CASVAAVLSGYTF.

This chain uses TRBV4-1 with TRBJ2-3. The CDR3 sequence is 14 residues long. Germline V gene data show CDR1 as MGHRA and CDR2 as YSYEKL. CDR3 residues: CASSQADSTDTQYF.

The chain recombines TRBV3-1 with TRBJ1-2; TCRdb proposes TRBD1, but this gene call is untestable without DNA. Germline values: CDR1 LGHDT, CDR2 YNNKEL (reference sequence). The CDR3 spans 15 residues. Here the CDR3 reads CASSQQDPGGLGYTF.

The CDR3 loop is CASSSPTGALGTGELFF. V and J are TRBV7-9 and TRBJ2-2; TCRdb's assignment of TRBD1 cannot be checked, as there is no DNA. Germline-derived CDR1 and CDR2 are SEHNR and FQNEAQ (reference sequence). The CDR3 has 17 residues.

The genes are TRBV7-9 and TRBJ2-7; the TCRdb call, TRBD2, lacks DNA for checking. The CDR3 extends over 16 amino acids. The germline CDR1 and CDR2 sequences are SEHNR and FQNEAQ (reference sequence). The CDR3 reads CASSGGLSGHSYEQYF.

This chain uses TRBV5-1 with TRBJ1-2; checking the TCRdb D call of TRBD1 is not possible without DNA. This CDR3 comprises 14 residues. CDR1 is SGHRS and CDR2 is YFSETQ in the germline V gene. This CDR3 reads CASSLATGVGGYTF. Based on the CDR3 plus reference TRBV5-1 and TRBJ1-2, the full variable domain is KAGVTQTPRYLIKTRGQQVTLSCSPISGHRSVSWYQQTPGQGLQFLFEYFSETQRNKGNFPGRFSGRQFSNSRSEMNVSTLELGDSALYLCASSLATGVGGYTFGSGTRLTVV.

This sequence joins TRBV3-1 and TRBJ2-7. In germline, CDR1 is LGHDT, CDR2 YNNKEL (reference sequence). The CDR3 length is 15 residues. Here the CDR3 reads CASSQDASQSYEQYF.

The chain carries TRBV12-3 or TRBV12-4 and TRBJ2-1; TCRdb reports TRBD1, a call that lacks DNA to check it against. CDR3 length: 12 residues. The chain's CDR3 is CATGQGRNEQFF.

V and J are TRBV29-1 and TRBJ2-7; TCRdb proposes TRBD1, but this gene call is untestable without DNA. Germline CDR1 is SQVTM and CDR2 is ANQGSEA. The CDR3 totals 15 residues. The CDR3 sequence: CSVEGQGAGSYEQYF.

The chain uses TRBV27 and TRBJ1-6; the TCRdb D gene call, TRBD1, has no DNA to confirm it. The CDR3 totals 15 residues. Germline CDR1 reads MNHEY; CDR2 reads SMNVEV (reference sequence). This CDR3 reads CASSFFVSGDPPLHF.

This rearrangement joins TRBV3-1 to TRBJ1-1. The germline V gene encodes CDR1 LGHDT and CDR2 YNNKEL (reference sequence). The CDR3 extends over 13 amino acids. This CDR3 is CASSTAGGTEAFF.

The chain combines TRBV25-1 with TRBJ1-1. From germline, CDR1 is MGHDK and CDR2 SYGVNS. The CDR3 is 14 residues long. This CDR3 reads CASSDFDRNTEAFF.